A selection of T cell receptor beta chains follows, all from one sample in a study of blood T cell repertoires in COVID-19. TCRdb's copy holds only in-frame clones and misses some; the assay was immunoSEQ multiplex PCR. The repertoire holds just over 60,000 clones, approximately 79% seen once, with roughly 21% in the top ten. Sample: peripheral blood. Receptor source: a woman aged 80 or older with active or convalescent COVID-19. Both conserved end residues are part of each CDR3. The D gene is left open where the match is weak. Clone size is stated in some rows and not others, as once, few, many or a class when expanded.

TRBJ1-2 | TRBD1 | TRBV5-6 | . | CASSWGTGGYTF | TGTGCCAGCAGCTGGGGGACAGGGGGCTACACCTTC
TRBJ1-2 | TRBD1 | TRBV6-1 | . | CASSETGTGDGYTF | TGTGCCAGCAGTGAAACCGGGACAGGAGATGGCTACACCTTC
TRBJ2-2 | TRBD2 | TRBV11-1 | . | CASSSPGLNTGELFF | TGTGCCAGCAGCTCGCCGGGACTAAACACCGGGGAGCTGTTTTTT
TRBJ2-1 | . | TRBV7-3 | . | CASSLDAGLYNEQFF | TGTGCCAGCAGCCTTGACGCGGGCCTTTACAATGAGCAGTTCTTC
TRBJ1-5 | TRBD1 | TRBV2 | few | CASTSTQGVGQPQHF | TGTGCCAGCACAAGTACTCAGGGGGTGGGTCAGCCCCAGCATTTT
TRBJ1-1 | TRBD1 | TRBV5-1 | . | CASSYRTGGGTEAFF | TGCGCCAGCAGCTACCGGACAGGGGGAGGCACTGAAGCTTTCTTT
TRBJ1-2 | TRBD1 | TRBV6-5 | . | CASSYRQGAVGGYTF | TGTGCCAGCAGTTACCGACAGGGCGCGGTTGGAGGCTACACCTTC
TRBJ2-2 | . | TRBV18 | . | CASSILGGQNTGELFF | TGTGCCAGCTCAATCCTGGGAGGACAGAACACCGGGGAGCTGTTTTTT
TRBJ1-1 | TRBD1 | TRBV5-1 | few | CASSLLGQGAITEAFF | TGCGCCAGCAGCTTGTTGGGACAGGGGGCGATCACTGAAGCTTTCTTT
TRBJ1-2 | . | TRBV13 | . | CASSRRGYGGYTF | TGTGCCAGCAGCAGAAGAGGGTACGGCGGCTACACCTTC
TRBJ1-5 | TRBD1 | TRBV19 | . | CASSIWARTGGNQPQHF | TGTGCCAGTAGTATATGGGCCCGGACAGGCGGCAATCAGCCCCAGCATTTT
TRBJ2-1 | TRBD1 | TRBV29-1 | . | CSLSYRTGASEQFF | TGCAGCCTATCGTATAGGACAGGCGCGAGTGAGCAGTTCTTC
TRBJ2-6 | . | TRBV6-5 | . | CASSPRNSGANVLTF | TGTGCCAGCAGTCCTAGGAACTCTGGGGCCAACGTCCTGACTTTC
TRBJ1-6 | . | TRBV9 | . | CASSAEAFLDNSPLHF | TGTGCCAGCAGCGCCGAGGCGTTTCTAGATAATTCACCCCTCCACTTT
TRBJ1-2 | TRBD1 | TRBV18 | . | CASSPGTGGIYGYTF | TGTGCCAGCTCACCGGGGACAGGGGGCATCTATGGCTACACCTTC
TRBJ2-7 | TRBD1 | TRBV6-5 | . | CASRRGTGFPYEQYF | TGTGCCAGCAGGAGGGGGACAGGGTTTCCGTACGAGCAGTACTTC
TRBJ1-1 | TRBD1 | TRBV2 | . | CASRRLGSGTEEAFF | TGTGCCAGCAGGAGACTCGGATCCGGGACAGAAGAAGCTTTCTTT
TRBJ1-1 | TRBD1 | TRBV7-2 | . | CASSLGTGSPVANTEAFF | TGTGCCAGCAGCTTAGGGACAGGGTCTCCGGTGGCGAACACTGAAGCTTTCTTT
TRBJ2-5 | . | TRBV5-4 | . | CASSSGQYLPETQYF | TGTGCCAGCAGCTCCGGACAGTACCTCCCAGAGACCCAGTACTTC
TRBJ1-5 | . | TRBV4-1 | medium-sized | CASSQVQSYSNQPQHF | TGCGCCAGCAGCCAAGTACAATCGTATAGCAATCAGCCCCAGCATTTT
TRBJ1-1 | . | TRBV5-5 | . | CASSPAFRVMNTEAFF | TGTGCCAGCAGCCCCGCCTTTCGAGTGATGAACACTGAAGCTTTCTTT
TRBJ1-2 | . | TRBV3-1/TRBV3-2 | . | CASSQVQGYGYTF | TGTGCCAGCAGCCAAGTCCAGGGATATGGCTACACCTTC
TRBJ1-1 | . | TRBV11-2 | once | CASRFTGSTEAFF | TGTGCCAGCAGGTTTACAGGGTCCACTGAAGCTTTCTTT
TRBJ2-5 | . | TRBV7-7 | . | CASSLARHSKETQYF | TGTGCTAGCAGCTTAGCGCGTCACAGTAAAGAGACCCAGTACTTC